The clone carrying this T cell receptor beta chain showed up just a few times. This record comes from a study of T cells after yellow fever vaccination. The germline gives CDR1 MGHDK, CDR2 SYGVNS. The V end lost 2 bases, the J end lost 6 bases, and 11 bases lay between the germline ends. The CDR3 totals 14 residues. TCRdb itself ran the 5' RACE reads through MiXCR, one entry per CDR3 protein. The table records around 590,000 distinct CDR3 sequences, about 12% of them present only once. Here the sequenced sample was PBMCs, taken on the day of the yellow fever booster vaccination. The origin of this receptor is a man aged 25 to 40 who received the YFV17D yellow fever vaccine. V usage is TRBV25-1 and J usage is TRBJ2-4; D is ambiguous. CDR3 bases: TGTGCCAGCAGTGAAGATACAGCACTAAACATTCAGTACTTC. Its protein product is CASSEDTALNIQYF.